This TCR beta chain was recorded in a study of tumor-infiltrating lymphocytes in primary liver carcinoma. The CDR3 has 15 amino acids. The germline V gene has CDR1 MDHEN and CDR2 SYDVKM. Note on this clonotype: Mismatch with germline at one junction end may stem from a read error.

Taking about 18-30 mg of unsorted bulk tissue, the authors co-extracted RNA and DNA. Using a constant-region primer together with ProtoScript II reverse transcriptase, TCR beta cDNA was made from 500 ng of total RNA. Three nested multiplex PCR rounds, a slightly modified ARM-PCR method, built the TCR beta libraries. Forward primers for TRBV1-TRBV30 and a C-beta reverse primer served the first two PCR rounds, at around 11 cycles each. One entry per CDR3 protein results from TCRdb running MiXCR on the multiplex PCR reads. The table has tens of thousands of distinct CDR3 sequences, about 78% seen once.

The receptor was isolated from a middle-aged man with primary liver carcinoma and hepatitis B virus infection. Material for sequencing was liver tumor tissue from sampling region 5. Subset described: tumor region T5, tumor centre. J is TRBJ1-5 and V is TRBV28; D ambiguous. CDR3: CASSYPGLSTQPQHF. CDR3 DNA sequence: TGTGCCAGCAGTTACCCAGGACTTAGCACTCAGCCCCAGCATTTT.